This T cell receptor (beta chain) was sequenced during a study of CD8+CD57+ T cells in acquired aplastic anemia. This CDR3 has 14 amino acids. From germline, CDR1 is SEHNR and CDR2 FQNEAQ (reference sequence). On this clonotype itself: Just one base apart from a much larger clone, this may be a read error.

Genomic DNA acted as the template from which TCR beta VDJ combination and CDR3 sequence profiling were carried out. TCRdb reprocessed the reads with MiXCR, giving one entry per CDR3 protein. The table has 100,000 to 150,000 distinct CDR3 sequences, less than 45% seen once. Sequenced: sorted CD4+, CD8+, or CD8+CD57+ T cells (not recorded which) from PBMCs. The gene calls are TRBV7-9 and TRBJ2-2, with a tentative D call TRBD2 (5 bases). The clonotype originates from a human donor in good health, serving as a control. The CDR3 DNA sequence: TGTGCCAACAGCCGTGGGCGGGCCGCCGGGGAGCTGTTTTTT. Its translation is CANSRGRAAGELFF.